The source of this T cell receptor beta chain is a study of blood T cell repertoires in COVID-19 (dated by TCRdb to about 2020). Background for the entire study: Collaborator samples came from the United States, Italy and Spain and covered acute and convalescent phases of COVID-19. The material from the prospective study consisted of cDNA or gDNA derived from T cells, B-cell-depleted T cells, or PBMCs. Deeply sampled blood TCRbeta repertoires from subjects exposed to, actively infected with, or recovered from COVID-19 were included in the dataset. The repertoires were released in a freely available public database meant as a resource for research on the immune response to SARS-CoV-2. Samples came from the ongoing ImmuneRACE study (first 160 participants) plus 1,254 subjects from 6 global collaborators. A de-identified subject ID, COVID-19 status, age in years and sex were almost always included in the sample metadata. HLA class I and class II types, where available, came from metadata supplied by the sample provider rather than from assay-based typing.

Another Seattle source contributed samples from volunteer blood donors who had recovered from COVID-19. Each collaborating institution followed its own protocols to collect whole blood in K2EDTA tubes. Collaborator samples were shipped for TCRbeta analysis as frozen whole blood, isolated PBMCs, or DNA extracted from either sample type. CDR1 is given as MNHEY and CDR2 as SMNVEV, both from the germline V gene (reference sequence). Spanning cysteine to phenylalanine, the CDR3 consists of 13 amino acids. Of the read, only the CDR3 DNA is kept; its 39 bases are in frame from base 1. V is pared back by 3 bases and J by 6 bases, with 9 bases lying between the germline termini. In the case of this clone: Its cognate antigen has yet to be identified. There are no base qualities to consult, and no much larger clone falls within one base.

The immunoSEQ Assay, a bias-controlled multiplex PCR, was used to amplify TCRbeta CDR3 regions from genomic DNA. The original pipeline was this. Within the assay, amplification of reference gene primers was used to estimate how many nucleated cells each sample contained. To quantify the absolute abundance of each unique TCRbeta CDR3 rearrangement, sequence reads were collapsed and filtered. For each sample, productive Simpson clonality was calculated by taking the square root of Simpson's diversity index across productive rearrangements. TCRdb obtained this table from immuneACCESS and retained in-frame rearrangements with V and J assigned. These tables miss some clones; where compared with another copy, unresolved V genes account for less than half of the shortfall, and the remainder is unexplained. The V and J calls and the clone size are those of that table, but D and trimming were determined from the DNA. The table for this sample lists 250,000 to 350,000 clones; 88% of them were counted only once. The ten largest clones represent approximately 6.6% of the sample.

Findings and caveats that apply to the study as a whole: The amount of clinical and demographic metadata varied by source and participant and was provided uncurated.

The sequencing sample was made of peripheral blood. The chain joins TRBV27 to TRBJ2-1, with TRBD1 perhaps the D gene, on 6 matching bases. This TCR came from a woman in her 30s who had recovered from COVID-19. Read as DNA, the sequence is TGTGCCAGCAGTTTTCAGGGGTCCAATGAGCAGTTCTTC. Its protein is CASSFQGSNEQFF.